Shown below are 16 T cell receptor beta chains from a single sample sequenced in a study of CD8 T cells in ankylosing spondylitis. A single record per CDR3 protein comes from TCRdb applying MiXCR to the 5' RACE reads. The table records about 160,000 distinct CDR3 sequences, about 18% of them present only once. Sequencing was performed on blood, either unsorted or a sorted T cell fraction (not recorded which). The receptors were gathered from a male donor with ankylosing spondylitis or in good health (not recorded which).

This clonotype has only a few counts. This chain uses TRBV27 with TRBJ2-2; D gene uncertain. This CDR3 is built from 12 residues. V shed 3 bases and J shed 7 bases, with 6 bases lying between them. Germline V CDR1 and CDR2: MNHEY, SMNVEV (reference sequence). CDR3 sequence: CASSFAVGELFF. The CDR3 DNA is TGTGCCAGCAGTTTCGCTGTCGGGGAGCTGTTTTTT.

This clonotype appeared a few times. V and J are TRBV10-2 and TRBJ2-3, with 12 bases identical to TRBD2. Per the germline V gene, CDR1 is WSHSY and CDR2 is SAAADI. V gave up 6 bases and J gave up 3 bases; unmatched junction bases: 7. The CDR3 runs to 16 residues. The CDR3 bases are TGCGCCAGCAGCGGGCTAGCGGGGGGGGGAACAGATACGCAGTATTTT. It specifies CASSGLAGGGTDTQYF.

The rearrangement joins TRBV19 to TRBJ1-5, with D uncertain. With 1 base removed from V and 6 bases from J, the gap between germline ends came to 13 bases. The CDR3 extends over 15 amino acids. Per germline, CDR1 LNHDA and CDR2 SQIVND (reference sequence). The CDR3 sequence is CASSIGRGGSQPQHF. Written as DNA, the CDR3 is TGTGCCAGTAGTATAGGGCGAGGAGGGAGTCAGCCCCAGCATTTT.

The chain is built from TRBV12-3 or TRBV12-4 and TRBJ2-7; 7 bases are shared with TRBD2. The J segment lost 4 bases and the V segment lost 6 bases, leaving 9 bases of the junction unmatched. This CDR3 comprises 14 residues. CDR3 region: CASRTWGGPYEQYF. CDR3 in DNA: TGTGCCAGCAGGACTTGGGGAGGGCCGTACGAGCAGTACTTC.

V gene TRBV12-3 or TRBV12-4 combines with J gene TRBJ1-3; no clear D. The CDR3 has 18 residues. The germline V and J ends were trimmed by 6 bases and 0 bases, with 21 bases remaining between them. CDR3 bases: TGTGCCAGCAGCTCGCCAAGAGACGGAGCACTCTCTGGAAACACCATATATTTT. This encodes CASSSPRDGALSGNTIYF.

This clonotype was observed a few times. This chain connects TRBV7-2 to TRBJ1-6, with D hard to call. V was cut by 1 base and J by 7 bases, with 11 bases left in between. CDR3 length equals 15 residues. Germline V gives CDR1 SGHTA, CDR2 FQGNSA. CDR3 in amino acids: CASSLEQTGNSPLHF. For the CDR3, the DNA is TGTGCCAGCAGCTTAGAACAGACGGGGAATTCACCCCTCCACTTT.

This clonotype was counted once. Just one base apart from a much larger clone, this may be a read error. The CDR3 sequence is CASSLVRQVDNEKLFF. The CDR3, as DNA: TGTGCCAGCAGCTTGGTTAGGCAAGTCGATAATGAAAAACTGTTTTTT. V usage is TRBV5-5 and J usage is TRBJ1-4; D is unresolved. CDR3 length: 16 residues. V was pared by 0 bases and J by 4 bases, with 13 bases between. The germline CDR1 and CDR2 sequences are SGHKS and YYEKEE (reference sequence).

The chain's CDR3 is CSAPLVDEKLFF. The CDR3 DNA follows: TGCAGTGCCCCCCTGGTTGATGAAAAACTGTTTTTT. The V and J genes are TRBV20-1 and TRBJ1-4, with D unclear. Trimming removed 6 bases from V and 6 bases from J, with 11 bases in between. In germline, CDR1 is DFQATT, CDR2 SNEGSKA (reference sequence). The CDR3 is 12 amino acids.

J is TRBJ1-6 and V is TRBV20-1; TRBD1 is a possible D gene (6 bases). This CDR3 spans 13 amino acids. The germline V gene encodes CDR1 DFQATT and CDR2 SNEGSKA (reference sequence). The germline V and J ends were trimmed by 1 base and 14 bases, with 15 bases remaining between them. As DNA, the CDR3 is TGCAGTGCTAGAGCGACGGGGGAGGGGGCCCTCCACTTT. Its protein is CSARATGEGALHF.

There are many counts of this clonotype. V and J are TRBV12-3 or TRBV12-4 and TRBJ2-1; D is perhaps TRBD2 (6 bases). Trimming removed 3 bases at V and 5 bases at J, with 14 bases between. The CDR3 sequence is 15 residues long. CDR3 nucleotide sequence: TGTGCCAGCAGTTTCGAGACTAGGCACAACAATGAGCAGTTCTTC. Protein product: CASSFETRHNNEQFF.

The chain combines TRBV5-1 with TRBJ2-1; TRBD1 or TRBD2 may be the D gene (5 bases each). The CDR3 totals 14 residues. Looked up from germline, CDR1 is SGHRS and CDR2 is YFSETQ. The ends were cut back, 6 bases at V and 4 bases at J, with 14 bases in the middle. CDR3 DNA: TGCGCCAGCAATATCGGGGCGTCATACAATGAGCAGTTCTTC. Protein sequence: CASNIGASYNEQFF.

The chain links TRBV12-3 or TRBV12-4 to TRBJ2-3, with TRBD1 as a possible D gene (5 bases). The CDR3 sequence is 19 residues long. V was cut by 4 bases and J by 8 bases, with 31 bases left in between. CDR3 bases: TGTGCCAGCAGTTCCAGGGTCCTTGGTCAGCAGCCTCTAACGAGTACGCAGTATTTT. This encodes CASSSRVLGQQPLTSTQYF.

In its sample, this clonotype was seen many times. The V and J genes are TRBV10-3 and TRBJ2-7; TRBD2 matches 8 bases. The germline V gene encodes CDR1 ENHRY and CDR2 SYGVKD. The V and J ends lost 3 bases and 4 bases, in that order; junction bases with no gene match: 8. CDR3 length equals 15 residues. The CDR3 sequence is CAISEIAGKIYEQYF. The CDR3 coding sequence is TGTGCCATCAGTGAAATAGCGGGAAAAATATACGAGCAGTACTTC.

This clonotype was detected many times. The chain recombines TRBV14 with TRBJ2-3; D remains unclear. The CDR3 consists of 16 residues. Trimming pared 0 bases from V and 4 bases from J, leaving 14 bases between. From germline, CDR1 is SGHDN and CDR2 FVKESK. This CDR3 is CASSQDVRVAADTQYF. The CDR3 region has the DNA TGTGCCAGCAGCCAAGATGTTAGGGTGGCGGCAGATACGCAGTATTTT.

V is TRBV2 and J is TRBJ2-1, with 9 bases matching TRBD2. This CDR3 has 15 residues. Germline CDR1 reads SNHLY; CDR2 reads FYNNEI. V shed 6 bases, J shed 2 bases, and the junction held 5 bases outside the gene matches. For the CDR3, the DNA is TGTGCCAGCAGCGATAGCGGGGGCGCCTACAATGAGCAGTTCTTC. Translating gives CASSDSGGAYNEQFF.

This clonotype was seen only a few times. This sequence joins TRBV20-1 and TRBJ2-7; 10 bases match TRBD2. Germline lookup yields CDR1 DFQATT and CDR2 SNEGSKA (reference sequence). Germline trimming cut 2 bases from V and 0 bases from J; bases unmatched to any gene: 10. CDR3 size: 17 residues. CDR3 DNA: TGCAGTGCTAGAAGGGCGGGACTAGCGCTGAGCTCCTACGAGCAGTACTTC. It translates to CSARRAGLALSSYEQYF.